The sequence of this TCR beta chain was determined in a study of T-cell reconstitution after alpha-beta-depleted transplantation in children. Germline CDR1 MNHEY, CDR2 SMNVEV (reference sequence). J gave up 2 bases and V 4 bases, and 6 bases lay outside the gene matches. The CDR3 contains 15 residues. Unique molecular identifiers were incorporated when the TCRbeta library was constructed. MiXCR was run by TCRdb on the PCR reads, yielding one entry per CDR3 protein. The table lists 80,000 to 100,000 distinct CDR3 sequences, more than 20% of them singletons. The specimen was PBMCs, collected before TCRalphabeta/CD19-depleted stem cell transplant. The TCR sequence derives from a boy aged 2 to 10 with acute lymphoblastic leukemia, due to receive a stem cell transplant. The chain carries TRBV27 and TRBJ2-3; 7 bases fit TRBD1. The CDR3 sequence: CASSSQTGITDTQYF. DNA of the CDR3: TGTGCCAGCAGTTCCCAGACAGGGATCACAGATACGCAGTATTTT.